The T cell receptor (beta chain) under discussion was sequenced for a study of response to subunit inactivated influenza vaccine. Using its own MiXCR run on the RT-PCR reads, TCRdb lists one record per CDR3 protein. There are some 850,000 distinct CDR3 sequences in the sample; 18% occur only once, and roughly a tenth lies in the top ten. Of note for this clonotype: Its antigen is unknown.

Study conclusions and caveats: Authors suggested each seasonal flu vaccination may recruit only limited numbers of new T cells.

This TCR was recovered from a man between 45 and 60 years old who received an inactivated influenza vaccine. The material sequenced was PBMCs from blood, taken roughly 5 days after vaccination.

This chain's CDR3 is CASSLEGGRAGEQFF. CDR3 in DNA: TGTGCCAGCAGCTTGGAGGGCGGGAGGGCCGGAGAGCAGTTCTTC. The rearrangement uses TRBV5-5 and TRBJ2-1; TRBD2 agrees at 9 bases. The CDR3 is 15 residues long. The ends lost 0 bases at V and 10 bases at J; junction bases unmatched: 8. Germline-derived CDR1 and CDR2 are SGHKS and YYEKEE (reference sequence).